Sequencing of this T cell receptor beta chain was carried out in a study of T cells in Graves' hyperthyroidism and ophthalmopathy. Study-wide context: The authors collected peripheral blood at initial diagnosis, before any treatment.

This clonotype was seen many times. RNA transcripts yielded amplified TCR beta CDR3 regions. The HTBI primer set drove a first-round RT-PCR of the TCR CDR3. TCRdb re-derived calls from the multiplex PCR reads in MiXCR, one entry per CDR3 protein. Among roughly 550,000 distinct CDR3 sequences listed, about 16% were seen once. Each diagnosis was grounded in clinical symptoms, serum thyroxine and TRAb, thyroid ultrasound, and orbital computed tomography. Using less than 12 ml of fresh peripheral blood, PBMCs were prepared. CDR1 is SGHRS, CDR2 YFSETQ, per germline. CDR3 length: 13 amino acids. The V and J ends lost 2 bases and 4 bases respectively, with 9 bases between them.

The TCR comes from a woman in her 30s with Graves' ophthalmopathy. The sequencing sample was made of blood. The V gene is TRBV5-1, the J gene TRBJ1-1; no firm D call. The CDR3 DNA follows: TGCGCCAGCAGCTTAGGATGGAGCACTGAAGCTTTCTTT. As protein: CASSLGWSTEAFF.